The 26 T cell receptor beta chains listed next were all sequenced from one sample in a study of blood T cell repertoires in COVID-19. The repertoire was sequenced with immunoSEQ multiplex PCR; TCRdb's copy has only in-frame clones and lacks some. The sample records more than 45,000 clones, 85% to 90% being singletons. The material sequenced was peripheral blood. The receptors here all came from a human donor in a cohort sampled during active COVID-19.

This clone showed up just once. The J gene is TRBJ1-1, the V gene TRBV2; 7 bases line up with TRBD1. Germline trimming cut 2 bases from V and 5 bases from J; bases unmatched to any gene: 5. Germline CDR1 is SNHLY and CDR2 is FYNNEI. The length of the CDR3 is 14 residues. CDR3 protein: CASSEQGDGTEAFF. The CDR3 coding sequence is TGTGCCAGCAGTGAACAGGGGGATGGAACTGAAGCTTTCTTT. Drawing the rest from reference TRBV2 and TRBJ1-1, the complete variable domain is EPEVTQTPSHQVTQMGQEVILRCVPISNHLYFYWYRQILGQKVEFLVSFYNNEISEKSEIFDDQFSVERPDGSNFTLKIRSTKLEDSAMYFCASSEQGDGTEAFFGQGTRLTVV.

V usage is TRBV28 and J usage is TRBJ1-5; tentatively, D is TRBD1 (5 bases). CDR3 length: 13 amino acids. V was shortened by 6 bases and J by 6 bases, with 12 bases between the two germline ends. CDR1 MDHEN and CDR2 SYDVKM come from the germline V gene. The CDR3 loop is CASSPGGTQPQHF. CDR3 coding DNA: TGTGCCAGCAGCCCCGGAGGGACTCAGCCCCAGCATTTT.

The J gene is TRBJ1-1, the V gene TRBV6-2 or TRBV6-3; 10 nucleotides match TRBD1. From germline, CDR1 is MNHEY and CDR2 SVGEGT. The CDR3 totals 14 residues. V lost 1 base and J lost 6; bases outside the gene matches: 2. The CDR3 is CASSYLGQGPEAFF. DNA for the CDR3: TGTGCCAGCAGTTACTTGGGACAGGGGCCTGAAGCTTTCTTT.

This clone was found once. V is TRBV7-2 and J is TRBJ2-3; 10 bases are shared with TRBD2. CDR1 and CDR2 from the germline V gene are SGHTA and FQGNSA. The CDR3 length is 17 residues. The junction had 12 bases not matched to a gene; V was cut back by 5 bases and J by 4 bases. The CDR3 loop is CASSGTKLAGTADTQYF. The CDR3 DNA sequence: TGTGCCAGCAGCGGCACCAAACTAGCGGGGACTGCAGATACGCAGTATTTT.

The genes are TRBV4-1 and TRBJ1-5; the match to TRBD1 covers 10 bases. The CDR3 has 16 residues. Germline V gene data show CDR1 as MGHRA and CDR2 as YSYEKL. V was clipped by 3 bases and J by 7 bases; unmatched bases: 9. The chain's CDR3 is CASSQPPGQGPQPQHF. The CDR3 DNA reads as TGCGCCAGCAGCCAGCCTCCGGGACAGGGGCCGCAGCCCCAGCATTTT.

This chain links TRBV6-5 with TRBJ2-5; TRBD2 agrees at 8 bases. The CDR3 sequence is 14 residues long. Germline CDR1 MNHEY, CDR2 SVGAGI. With 6 bases clipped from V and 4 bases from J, the junction kept 7 bases outside the gene matches. The CDR3 spells CASSGRGWAETQYF. The DNA for the CDR3 is TGTGCCAGCAGCGGGAGGGGATGGGCAGAGACCCAGTACTTC.

This chain connects TRBV28 to TRBJ2-3; 10 bases fit TRBD2. CDR3 length equals 16 residues. V shed 7 bases, J shed 4 bases, and the junction held 11 bases outside the gene matches. Germline V gene data show CDR1 as MDHEN and CDR2 as SYDVKM. The CDR3 protein is CASTRSGGGRADTQYF. CDR3 in DNA: TGTGCCAGCACCCGGAGCGGGGGGGGCCGAGCAGATACGCAGTATTTT.

The rearrangement joins TRBV2 to TRBJ1-1, with 12 bases identical to TRBD1. CDR1 is SNHLY, CDR2 FYNNEI, per germline. Losses at the gene ends were 2 bases for V and 4 bases for J; bases not matched to a gene: 2. This CDR3 is built from 15 residues. In nucleotides, the CDR3 is TGTGCCAGCAGTGAATGGGACAGGGGGCTCACTGAAGCTTTCTTT. Translation: CASSEWDRGLTEAFF.

The chain links TRBV19 to TRBJ1-2; 10 bases align to TRBD1. This CDR3 spans 14 amino acids. Germline-derived CDR1 and CDR2 are LNHDA and SQIVND (reference sequence). V trimming: 5 bases; J trimming: 7 bases; junction bases outside the gene matches: 7. As DNA, the CDR3 is TGTGCCAGTAGTCCGGGACAGGGGCTTTCTGGCTACACCTTC. Its translation: CASSPGQGLSGYTF.

A single count supports this clone. The chain employs TRBV7-9 and TRBJ2-1; 7 positions agree with TRBD1. Trimming removed 7 bases from V and 0 bases from J; junction bases left unmatched: 3. Per germline, CDR1 SEHNR and CDR2 FQNEAQ (reference sequence). The CDR3 contains 14 residues. CDR3 sequence reads: CASTRDSSYNEQFF. In nucleotides, the CDR3 is TGTGCCAGCACCAGGGACAGCTCCTACAATGAGCAGTTCTTC.

The chain couples TRBV24-1 to TRBJ2-5; 7 nucleotides agree with TRBD2. The V and J ends lost 1 base and 3 bases, in that order; junction bases with no gene match: 4. The CDR3 has 15 amino acids. CDR1 is KGHDR, CDR2 SFDVKD, per germline. CDR3 amino acids: CATSDFGAGEETQYF. DNA for the CDR3: TGTGCCACCAGTGATTTTGGGGCGGGGGAAGAGACCCAGTACTTC.

This clone was observed a single time. The rearrangement links TRBV7-2 to TRBJ2-5; D gene unclear. Germline CDR1 reads SGHTA; CDR2 reads FQGNSA. V lost 3 bases and J 4 bases, leaving 3 bases between the germline ends. This CDR3 region has 11 residues. The CDR3 coding sequence is TGTGCCAGCAGCTTCGGAGAGACCCAGTACTTC. Its translation: CASSFGETQYF.

This chain uses TRBV28 with TRBJ2-2; 7 bases agree with TRBD1. This CDR3 is built from 16 residues. Germline-derived CDR1 and CDR2 are MDHEN and SYDVKM. With V trimmed by 5 bases and J by 4 bases, 10 bases remained unmatched. CDR3: CASSDYRGKGTGELFF. CDR3 DNA: TGTGCCAGCAGTGACTACAGGGGTAAGGGCACCGGGGAGCTGTTTTTT.

This clone was picked up a small number of times. The chain has TRBV3-1 (or the pseudogene TRBV3-2) and TRBJ2-2, with a tentative D call TRBD2 (5 bases). Germline V gene lookup returns CDR1 LGHDT and CDR2 YNNKEL (reference sequence). This CDR3 comprises 16 residues. V was shortened by 3 bases and J by 5 bases, with 16 bases between the two germline ends. CDR3 in amino acids: CASSQRELSGTGELFF. CDR3 nucleotides: TGTGCCAGCAGCCAGAGGGAACTTAGTGGGACCGGGGAGCTGTTTTTT.

The chain couples TRBV11-3 to TRBJ2-3, with 10 bases fitting TRBD2. The CDR3 runs 18 residues. Trimming cost V 0 bases and J 4 bases; bases outside gene matches: 10. CDR1 and CDR2 (germline): SGHNT, YENEEA. In nucleotides, the CDR3 is TGTGCCAGCAGCTTAGAGTTTGGTCTAGCGGGAGCATCAGATACGCAGTATTTT. It encodes CASSLEFGLAGASDTQYF.

V is TRBV2 and J is TRBJ2-2, with D possibly matching TRBD1 (5 bases). Trimming pared 4 bases from V and 6 bases from J, leaving 18 bases between. From germline, CDR1 is SNHLY and CDR2 FYNNEI. The CDR3 loop spans 16 amino acids. DNA of the CDR3: TGTGCCAGCAGTGGATCGACAGTAGCCGGACCCGGGGAGCTGTTTTTT. It yields the protein CASSGSTVAGPGELFF.

The V gene is TRBV4-3, the J gene TRBJ1-6; no definite D call. Germline V gives CDR1 LGHNA, CDR2 YSLEER. The V end lost 0 bases, the J end lost 0 bases, and 9 bases lay between the germline ends. The CDR3 runs 17 residues. CDR3 nucleotides: TGCGCCAGCAGCCAAGATTTGGCTAGCTCCTATAATTCACCCCTCCACTTT. This sequence encodes CASSQDLASSYNSPLHF.

This rearrangement joins TRBV2 to TRBJ2-3; D is unresolved. The CDR3 extends over 13 amino acids. V lost 6 bases to trimming and J lost 2 bases, with 9 bases between them. Germline V lookup: CDR1 SNHLY, CDR2 FYNNEI. CDR3: CASRPGVTDTQYF. The DNA for the CDR3 is TGTGCCAGCAGGCCCGGAGTCACAGATACGCAGTATTTT.

The table lists this clone with a count of one. The rearrangement uses TRBV6-2 or TRBV6-3 and TRBJ1-1; D might be TRBD1 (6 bases). The CDR3 contains 15 residues. V was pared by 5 bases and J by 0 bases, with 13 bases between. Germline assignment: CDR1 MNHEY and CDR2 SVGEGT. CDR3 amino acids: CASSRGGPMNTEAFF. The CDR3 DNA follows: TGTGCCAGCAGTCGCGGGGGCCCTATGAACACTGAAGCTTTCTTT.

This chain joins TRBV5-1 and TRBJ2-7; 7 bases are a match to TRBD1. Looked up from germline, CDR1 is SGHRS and CDR2 is YFSETQ. With V trimmed by 8 bases and J by 5 bases, 7 bases remained unmatched. There are 12 residues in the CDR3. In nucleotides, the CDR3 is TGCGCCAGACCACAGGGGACCCACGAGCAGTACTTC. Encoded protein: CARPQGTHEQYF.

There are a few counts of this clone. The genes are TRBV24-1 and TRBJ1-1, with TRBD1 identical over 7 bases. With V trimmed by 4 bases and J by 1 base, 8 bases remained unmatched. The CDR3 sequence is 16 residues long. Germline assignment: CDR1 KGHDR and CDR2 SFDVKD. Written as DNA, the CDR3 is TGTGCCACCAGTGACCCCCGACAGGGTCCGAACACTGAAGCTTTCTTT. Translation: CATSDPRQGPNTEAFF.

The J gene is TRBJ2-3, the V gene TRBV7-9; D not resolved. CDR1 and CDR2 from the germline V gene are SEHNR and FQNEAQ (reference sequence). V lost 5 bases and J 4 bases, leaving 10 bases between the germline ends. The CDR3 is 13 residues long. CDR3 in amino acids: CASSPKSADTQYF. Here the CDR3 DNA reads TGTGCCAGCAGCCCGAAGTCGGCAGATACGCAGTATTTT.

This chain uses TRBV7-3 with TRBJ2-4; D is unresolved. V lost 5 bases to trimming and J lost 3 bases, with 11 bases between them. Per germline, CDR1 SGHTA and CDR2 FQGTGA. The CDR3 consists of 14 residues. CDR3 loop: CASSPRSGKNIQYF. CDR3 nucleotide sequence: TGTGCCAGCAGCCCCCGGAGTGGCAAAAACATTCAGTACTTC.

The chain carries TRBV30 and TRBJ2-1, with D tentatively TRBD2 (5 bases). The CDR3 covers 13 residues. The germline V gene has CDR1 GTSNPN and CDR2 SVGIG (reference sequence). Between the trimmed V and J ends, which lost 5 bases and 6 bases, there was a span of 14 bases. The CDR3 spells CAWLRSGVNEQFF. The CDR3, as DNA: TGTGCCTGGCTTAGGAGCGGAGTCAATGAGCAGTTCTTC.

The V gene is TRBV7-8, the J gene TRBJ2-7, with D possibly matching TRBD1 (5 bases). Germline V gene data show CDR1 as SGHVS and CDR2 as FQNEAQ. Trimming cost V 1 base and J 2 bases, with 12 bases left between them. The CDR3 has 15 residues. The CDR3 coding sequence is TGTGCCAGCAGCTTAGGACAGACGGCCGCCTACGAGCAGTACTTC. It translates to CASSLGQTAAYEQYF. The entire variable domain, with the rest obtained from reference TRBV7-8 and TRBJ2-7, is as follows: GAGVSQSPRYKVAKRGQDVALRCDPISGHVSLFWYQQALGQGPEFLTYFQNEAQLDKSGLPSDRFFAERPEGSVSTLKIQRTQQEDSAVYLCASSLGQTAAYEQYFGPGTRLTVT.

The chain couples TRBV18 to TRBJ2-7, with 9 bases matching TRBD1. The V gene's germline CDR1 is KGHSH and CDR2 LQKENI. The CDR3 contains 13 residues. Trimming cost V 1 base and J 5 bases; bases outside gene matches: 0. In DNA form, the CDR3 reads TGTGCCAGCTCACCACGGGACAGGGACGAGCAGTACGTC. This encodes CASSPRDRDEQYV.